The text below deals with one T cell receptor (beta chain). Distinct nucleotide sequences in the sample also encode this CDR3. The data belong to a study of shared clonotypes between healthy human individuals. The authors distributed each subset's genomic DNA evenly over several immunoSEQ plates. Method: immunoSEQ multiplex PCR; TCRdb's copy keeps in-frame clones and lacks some. The sample lists some 2,000,000 clones, just under 95% seen once, with 1.1% in the top ten. The naive CD8 subset, CD45RO-negative cells positively selected for CCR7, excluded terminally differentiated effector memory CD45RA+ cells. CDR3 length: 14 amino acids. The germline gives CDR1 GTSNPN, CDR2 SVGIG (reference sequence). V was trimmed by 2 bases and J by 3 bases, leaving 12 bases between them.

The receptor comes from a man younger than 35 in good health. The J gene is TRBJ2-3, the V gene TRBV30, with D perhaps given as TRBD1 or TRBD2 (5 bases each). Material: naive CD8+ T cells sorted from blood. The CDR3 is CAWSLSGSTDTQYF. CDR3 DNA sequence: TGTGCCTGGAGTCTGTCAGGGAGTACAGATACGCAGTATTTT. The full variable domain, its missing parts supplied by reference TRBV30 and TRBJ2-3, is SQTIHQWPATLVQPVGSPLSLECTVEGTSNPNLYWYRQAAGRGLQLLFYSVGIGQISSEVPQNLSASRPQDRQFILSSKKLLLSDSGFYLCAWSLSGSTDTQYFGPGTRLTVL.